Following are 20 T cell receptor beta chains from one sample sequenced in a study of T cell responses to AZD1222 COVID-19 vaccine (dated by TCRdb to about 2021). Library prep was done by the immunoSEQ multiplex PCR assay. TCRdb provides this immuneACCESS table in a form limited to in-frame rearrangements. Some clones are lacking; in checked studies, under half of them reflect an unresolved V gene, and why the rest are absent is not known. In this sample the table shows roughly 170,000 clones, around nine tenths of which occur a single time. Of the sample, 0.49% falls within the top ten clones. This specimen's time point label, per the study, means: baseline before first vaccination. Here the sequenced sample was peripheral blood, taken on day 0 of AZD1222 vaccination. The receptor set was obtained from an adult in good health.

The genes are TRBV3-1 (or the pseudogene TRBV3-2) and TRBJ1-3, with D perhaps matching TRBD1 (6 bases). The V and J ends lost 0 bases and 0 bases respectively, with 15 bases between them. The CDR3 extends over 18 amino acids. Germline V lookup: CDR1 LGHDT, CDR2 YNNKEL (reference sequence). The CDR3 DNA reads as TGTGCCAGCAGCCAAGAGGGACAATTAGTTGACTCTGGAAACACCATATATTTT. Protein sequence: CASSQEGQLVDSGNTIYF.

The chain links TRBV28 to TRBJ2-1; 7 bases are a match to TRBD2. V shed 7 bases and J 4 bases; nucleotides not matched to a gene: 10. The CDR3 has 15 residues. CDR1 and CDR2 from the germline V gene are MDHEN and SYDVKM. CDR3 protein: CASNFGGWEYNEQFF. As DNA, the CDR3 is TGTGCCAGCAACTTCGGGGGGTGGGAGTACAATGAGCAGTTCTTC.

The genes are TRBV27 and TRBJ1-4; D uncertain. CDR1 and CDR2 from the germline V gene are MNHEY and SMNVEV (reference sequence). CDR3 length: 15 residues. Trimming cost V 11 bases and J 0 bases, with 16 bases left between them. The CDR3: CASGRASATNEKLFF. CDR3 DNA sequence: TGTGCCTCGGGGAGGGCTTCTGCAACTAATGAAAAACTGTTTTTT. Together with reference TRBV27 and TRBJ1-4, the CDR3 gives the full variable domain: EAQVTQNPRYLITVTGKKLTVTCSQNMNHEYMSWYRQDPGLGLRQIYYSMNVEVTDKGDVPEGYKVSRKEKRNFPLILESPSPNQTSLYFCASGRASATNEKLFFGSGTQLSVL.

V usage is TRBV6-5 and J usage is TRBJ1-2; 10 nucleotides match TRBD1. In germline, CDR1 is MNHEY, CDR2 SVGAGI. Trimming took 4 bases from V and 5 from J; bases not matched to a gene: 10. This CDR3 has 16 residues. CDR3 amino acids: CASSSDRGRVSYGYTF. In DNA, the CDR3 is TGTGCCAGCAGTTCCGACAGGGGGCGAGTATCTTATGGCTACACCTTC.

Here the CDR3 DNA reads TGTGCCAGCAAACCAGGTGGGGCCAACGTCCTGACTTTC. Protein product: CASKPGGANVLTF. The J gene is TRBJ2-6, the V gene TRBV28; D gene unclear. The ends were cut back, 7 bases at V and 3 bases at J, with 7 bases in the middle. The CDR3 length is 13 residues. Germline CDR1 is MDHEN and CDR2 is SYDVKM.

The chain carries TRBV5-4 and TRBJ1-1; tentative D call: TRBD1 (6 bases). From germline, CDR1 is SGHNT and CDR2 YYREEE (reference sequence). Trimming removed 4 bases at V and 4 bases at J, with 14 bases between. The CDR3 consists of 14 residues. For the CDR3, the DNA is TGTGCCAGCAGCCGAACAGGGAAGGCCACTGAAGCTTTCTTT. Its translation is CASSRTGKATEAFF.

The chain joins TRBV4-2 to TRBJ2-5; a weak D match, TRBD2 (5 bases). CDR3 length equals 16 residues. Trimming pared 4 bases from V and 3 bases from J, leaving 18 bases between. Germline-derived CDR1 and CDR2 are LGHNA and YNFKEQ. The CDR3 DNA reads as TGTGCCAGCAGCCCAAGAGGAGGAGCAGAGAAAGAGACCCAGTACTTC. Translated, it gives CASSPRGGAEKETQYF.

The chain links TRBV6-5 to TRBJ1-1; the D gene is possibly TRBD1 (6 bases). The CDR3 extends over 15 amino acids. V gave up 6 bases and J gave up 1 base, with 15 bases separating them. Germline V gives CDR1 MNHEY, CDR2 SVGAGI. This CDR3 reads CASSGGSVGNTEAFF. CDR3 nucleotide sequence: TGTGCCAGCAGCGGGGGCAGCGTGGGGAACACTGAAGCTTTCTTT.

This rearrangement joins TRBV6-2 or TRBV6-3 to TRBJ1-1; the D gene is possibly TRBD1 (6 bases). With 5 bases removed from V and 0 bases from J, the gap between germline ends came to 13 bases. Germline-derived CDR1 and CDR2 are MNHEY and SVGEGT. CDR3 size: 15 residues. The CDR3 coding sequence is TGTGCCAGCAGTATCGACAGGATAATGAACACTGAAGCTTTCTTT. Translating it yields CASSIDRIMNTEAFF.

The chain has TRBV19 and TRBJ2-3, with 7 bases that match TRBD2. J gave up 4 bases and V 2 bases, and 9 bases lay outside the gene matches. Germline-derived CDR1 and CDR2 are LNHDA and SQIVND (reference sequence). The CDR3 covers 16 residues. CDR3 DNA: TGTGCCAGTAGTATAAGGGCGGGAGCGGACCCAGATACGCAGTATTTT. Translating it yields CASSIRAGADPDTQYF.

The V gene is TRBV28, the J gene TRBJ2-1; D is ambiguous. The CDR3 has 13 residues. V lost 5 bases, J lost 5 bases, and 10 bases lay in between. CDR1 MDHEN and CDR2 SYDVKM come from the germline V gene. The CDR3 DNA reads TGTGCCAGCAGTCCAGACTTGGACAATGAGCAGTTCTTC. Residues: CASSPDLDNEQFF. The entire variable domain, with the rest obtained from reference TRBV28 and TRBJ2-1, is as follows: DVKVTQSSRYLVKRTGEKVFLECVQDMDHENMFWYRQDPGLGLRLIYFSYDVKMKEKGDIPEGYSVSREKKERFSLILESASTNQTSMYLCASSPDLDNEQFFGPGTRLTVL.

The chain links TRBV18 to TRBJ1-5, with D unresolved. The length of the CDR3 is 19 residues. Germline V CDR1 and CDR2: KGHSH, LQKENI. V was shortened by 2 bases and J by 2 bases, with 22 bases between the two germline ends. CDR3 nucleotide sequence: TGTGCCAGCTCACCAGTGGGCGGCAGGCGCGGGGTTGGCAATCAGCCCCAGCATTTT. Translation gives CASSPVGGRRGVGNQPQHF. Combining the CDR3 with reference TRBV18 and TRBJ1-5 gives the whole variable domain NAGVMQNPRHLVRRRGQEARLRCSPMKGHSHVYWYRQLPEEGLKFMVYLQKENIIDESGMPKERFSAEFPKEGPSILRIQQVVRGDSAAYFCASSPVGGRRGVGNQPQHFGDGTRLSIL.

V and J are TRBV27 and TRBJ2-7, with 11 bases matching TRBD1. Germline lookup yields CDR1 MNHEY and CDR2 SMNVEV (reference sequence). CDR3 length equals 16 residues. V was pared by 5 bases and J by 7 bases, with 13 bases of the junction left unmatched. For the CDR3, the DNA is TGTGCCAGCAGTCAAGGGACAGGGGGTCCGGTTAGGGAGCAGTACTTC. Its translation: CASSQGTGGPVREQYF.

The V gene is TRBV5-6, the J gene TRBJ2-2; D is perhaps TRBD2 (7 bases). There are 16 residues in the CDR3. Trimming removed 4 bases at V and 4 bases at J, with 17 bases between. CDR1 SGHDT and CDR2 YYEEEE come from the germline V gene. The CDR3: CASSRGAGFFTGELFF. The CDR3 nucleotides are TGTGCCAGCAGCCGGGGGGCCGGCTTCTTCACCGGGGAGCTGTTTTTT.

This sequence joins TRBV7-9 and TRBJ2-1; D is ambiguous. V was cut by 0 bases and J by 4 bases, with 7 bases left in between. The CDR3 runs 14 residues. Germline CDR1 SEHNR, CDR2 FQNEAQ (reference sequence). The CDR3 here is CASSLAGQYNEQFF. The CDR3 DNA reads TGTGCCAGCAGCTTAGCCGGGCAGTACAATGAGCAGTTCTTC.

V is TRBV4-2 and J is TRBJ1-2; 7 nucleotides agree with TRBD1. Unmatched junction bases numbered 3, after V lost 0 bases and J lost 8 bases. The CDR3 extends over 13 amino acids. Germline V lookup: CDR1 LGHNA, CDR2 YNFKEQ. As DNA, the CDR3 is TGTGCCAGCAGCCAAGAAGGGGGCGGCGGCTACACCTTC. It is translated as CASSQEGGGGYTF.

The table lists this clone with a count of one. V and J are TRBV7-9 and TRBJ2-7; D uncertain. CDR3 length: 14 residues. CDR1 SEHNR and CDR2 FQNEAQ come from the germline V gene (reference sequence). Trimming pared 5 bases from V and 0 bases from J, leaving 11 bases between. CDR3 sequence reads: CASSLALSSYEQYF. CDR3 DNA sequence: TGTGCCAGCAGCCTCGCGCTTAGCTCCTACGAGCAGTACTTC.

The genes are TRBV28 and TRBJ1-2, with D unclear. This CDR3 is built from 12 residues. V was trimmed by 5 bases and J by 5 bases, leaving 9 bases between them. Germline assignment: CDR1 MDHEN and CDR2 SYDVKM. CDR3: CASSPEGYGYTF. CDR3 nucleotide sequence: TGTGCCAGCAGTCCCGAGGGTTATGGCTACACCTTC.

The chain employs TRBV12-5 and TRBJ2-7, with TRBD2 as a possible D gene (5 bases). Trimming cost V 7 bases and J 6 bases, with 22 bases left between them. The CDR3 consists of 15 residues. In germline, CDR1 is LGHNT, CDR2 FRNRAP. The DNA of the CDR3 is TGTGCTAGTGCCTCGGGATCCACTAACACGGGCGAGCAGTACTTC. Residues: CASASGSTNTGEQYF.

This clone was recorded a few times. CDR3 nucleotide sequence: TGTGCCAGCAGCGTAGCCGGGACGCCCTACAATGAGCAGTTCTTC. Protein: CASSVAGTPYNEQFF. The V gene is TRBV9, the J gene TRBJ2-1; tentatively, D is TRBD1 or TRBD2 (5 bases each). V shed 0 bases and J shed 2 bases, with 9 bases lying between them. CDR1 and CDR2 from the germline V gene are SGDLS and YYNGEE. The CDR3 runs 15 residues.